One and the same sample provided the 2 T cell receptor beta chains below, sequenced in a study of shared clonotypes between healthy human individuals (dated by TCRdb to 2018 to 2021). The library was made by the immunoSEQ multiplex PCR assay. TCRdb took over this immuneACCESS table, retaining in-frame rearrangements with V and J assigned. Such tables are incomplete; in checked studies, under half of the missing clones stem from an unresolved V gene, and the remainder is unexplained. Present in this sample are 110,000 or so clones, 65% to 75% of which were seen just once. The ten largest clones represent 20% to 25% of the sample. Material for sequencing was memory CD8+ T cells sorted from blood. The cell subset or site label on this specimen signifies: CD45RO+ cells pooled with CCR7-negative TemRA cells. The receptors come from a woman in her 30s in good health.

This chain joins TRBV6-6 and TRBJ2-7, with D possibly called TRBD1 or TRBD2 (5 bases each). The CDR3 has 16 amino acids. Per the germline V gene, CDR1 is MNHNY and CDR2 is SVGAGI (reference sequence). Trimming pared 0 bases from V and 1 base from J, leaving 13 bases between. The DNA for the CDR3 is TGTGCCAGCAGTTACTCCGGCAGGGACCTTTCCTACGAGCAGTACTTC. It yields the protein CASSYSGRDLSYEQYF.

The CDR3 region is CASSLRPTDLQETQYF. In DNA form, the CDR3 reads TGTGCCAGCAGCTTAAGGCCGACAGACTTACAAGAGACCCAGTACTTC. The chain carries TRBV11-2 and TRBJ2-5; possible D gene TRBD1, 5 bases. V was pared by 2 bases and J by 2 bases, with 15 bases between. The CDR3 is 16 residues long. The germline gives CDR1 SGHAT, CDR2 FQNNGV.